This T cell receptor beta chain was sequenced in a study of CD8 T cells in Susac syndrome. Overall study results and limits: Individuals included in the TCR sequencing and HLA analysis were acknowledged by the study to be relatively few in number.

Random-hexamer reverse transcription was applied to roughly 0.5 to 1 ug RNA. TCRdb redid the calling of the immunoSEQ multiplex PCR reads with MiXCR, one entry per CDR3 protein. The sample records 70,000 to 100,000 distinct CDR3 sequences, 96% being singletons. In germline, CDR1 is DFQATT, CDR2 SNEGSKA (reference sequence). The V gene lost 6 bases and the J gene lost 7 bases, with 16 bases spanning the gap. This CDR3 spans 12 amino acids. As for this clonotype: Its specificity is not known.

The sample comprised CD8+ T cells from PBMCs. This receptor was obtained from a human donor with Susac syndrome. This sequence joins TRBV20-1 and TRBJ2-7; possible D gene TRBD2, 6 bases. CDR3 bases: TGCAGTGCCGGGGAGGCCGATAAGGAGCAGTACTTC. Translating gives CSAGEADKEQYF.